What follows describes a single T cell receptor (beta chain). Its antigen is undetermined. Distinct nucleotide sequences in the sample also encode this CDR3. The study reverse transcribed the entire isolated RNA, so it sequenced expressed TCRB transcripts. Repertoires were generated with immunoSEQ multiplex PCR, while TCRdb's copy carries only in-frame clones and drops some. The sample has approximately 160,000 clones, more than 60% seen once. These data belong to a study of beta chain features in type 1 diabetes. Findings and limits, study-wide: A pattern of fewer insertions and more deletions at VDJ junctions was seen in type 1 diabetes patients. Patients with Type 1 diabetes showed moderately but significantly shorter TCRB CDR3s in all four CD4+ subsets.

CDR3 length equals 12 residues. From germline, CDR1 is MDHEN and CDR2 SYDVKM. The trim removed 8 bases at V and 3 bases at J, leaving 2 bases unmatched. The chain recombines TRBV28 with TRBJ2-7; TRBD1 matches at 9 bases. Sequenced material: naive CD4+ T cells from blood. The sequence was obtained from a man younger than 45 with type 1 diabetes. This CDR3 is CASRDRVYEQYF. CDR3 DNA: TGTGCCAGCCGGGACAGGGTCTACGAGCAGTACTTC.